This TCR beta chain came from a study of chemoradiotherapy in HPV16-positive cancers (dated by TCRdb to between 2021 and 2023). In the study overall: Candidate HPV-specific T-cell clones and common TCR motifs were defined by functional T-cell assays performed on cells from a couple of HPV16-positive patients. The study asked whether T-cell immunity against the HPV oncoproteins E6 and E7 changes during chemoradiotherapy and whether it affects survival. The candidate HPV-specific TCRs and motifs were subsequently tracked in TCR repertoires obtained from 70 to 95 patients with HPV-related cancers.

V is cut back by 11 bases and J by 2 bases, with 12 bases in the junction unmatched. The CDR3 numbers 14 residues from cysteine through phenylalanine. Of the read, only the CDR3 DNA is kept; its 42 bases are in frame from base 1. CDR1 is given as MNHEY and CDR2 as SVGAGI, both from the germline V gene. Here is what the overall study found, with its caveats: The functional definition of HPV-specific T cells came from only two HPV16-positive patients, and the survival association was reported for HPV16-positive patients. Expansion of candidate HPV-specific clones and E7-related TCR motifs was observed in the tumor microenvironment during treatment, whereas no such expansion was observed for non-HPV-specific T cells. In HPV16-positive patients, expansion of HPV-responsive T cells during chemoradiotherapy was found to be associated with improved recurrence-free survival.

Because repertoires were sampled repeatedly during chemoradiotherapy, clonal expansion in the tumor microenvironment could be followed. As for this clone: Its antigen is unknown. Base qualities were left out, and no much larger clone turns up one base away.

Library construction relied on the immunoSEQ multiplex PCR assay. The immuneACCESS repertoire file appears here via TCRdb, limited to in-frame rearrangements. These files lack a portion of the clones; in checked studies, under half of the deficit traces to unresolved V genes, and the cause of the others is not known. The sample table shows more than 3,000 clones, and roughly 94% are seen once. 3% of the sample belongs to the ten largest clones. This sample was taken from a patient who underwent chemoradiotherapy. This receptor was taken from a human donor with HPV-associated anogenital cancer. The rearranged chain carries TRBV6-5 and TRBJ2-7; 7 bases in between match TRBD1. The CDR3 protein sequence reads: CASGDSRETYEQYF. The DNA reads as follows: TGTGCCTCCGGGGACAGTCGCGAGACCTACGAGCAGTACTTC.